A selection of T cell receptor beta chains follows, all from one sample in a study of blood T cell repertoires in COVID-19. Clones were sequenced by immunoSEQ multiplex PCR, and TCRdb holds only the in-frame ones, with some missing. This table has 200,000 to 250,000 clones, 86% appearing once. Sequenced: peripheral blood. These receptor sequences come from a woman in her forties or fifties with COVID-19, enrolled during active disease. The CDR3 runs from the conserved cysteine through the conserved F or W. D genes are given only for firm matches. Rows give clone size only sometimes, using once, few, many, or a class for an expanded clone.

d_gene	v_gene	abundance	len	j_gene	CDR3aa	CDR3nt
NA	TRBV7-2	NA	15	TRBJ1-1	CASSPSSTGNTEAFF	TGTGCCAGCAGCCCCAGTTCAACGGGAAACACTGAAGCTTTCTTT
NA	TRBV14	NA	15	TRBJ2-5	CASSQEGYREETQYF	TGTGCCAGCAGCCAAGAAGGGTATCGGGAGGAGACCCAGTACTTC
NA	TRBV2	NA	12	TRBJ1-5	CASNRGNQPQHF	TGTGCCAGCAACAGGGGCAATCAGCCCCAGCATTTT
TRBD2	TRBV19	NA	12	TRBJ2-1	CASSFTSGDEFF	TGTGCCAGTAGTTTCACTAGCGGGGATGAGTTCTTC
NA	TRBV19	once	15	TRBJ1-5	CASSLQGQYNQPQHF	TGTGCCAGTAGTCTCCAAGGACAGTACAATCAGCCCCAGCATTTT
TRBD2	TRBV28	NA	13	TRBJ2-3	CAIGGAGTDTQYF	TGTGCCATCGGGGGGGCGGGCACAGATACGCAGTATTTT
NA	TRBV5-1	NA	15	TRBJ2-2	CASSPSLSATGELFF	TGCGCCAGCAGCCCGTCCCTTAGTGCTACCGGGGAGCTGTTTTTT
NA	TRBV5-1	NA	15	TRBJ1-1	CASSLYGGVSTEAFF	TGCGCCAGCAGCTTATATGGGGGGGTTTCCACTGAAGCTTTCTTT
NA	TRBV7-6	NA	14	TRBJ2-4	CASSLAQGGNIQYF	TGTGCCAGCAGCTTAGCGCAGGGGGGAAACATTCAGTACTTC
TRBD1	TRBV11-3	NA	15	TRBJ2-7	CASSSRTGWSYEQYF	TGTGCCAGCAGCTCCAGGACAGGTTGGTCTTACGAGCAGTACTTC
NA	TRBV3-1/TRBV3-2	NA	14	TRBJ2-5	CASSQRVVRETQYF	TGTGCCAGCAGCCAACGGGTAGTCCGGGAGACCCAGTACTTC
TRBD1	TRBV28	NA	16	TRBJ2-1	CASNRDRGVPYNEQFF	TGTGCCAGCAATCGGGACAGGGGTGTGCCCTACAATGAGCAGTTCTTC
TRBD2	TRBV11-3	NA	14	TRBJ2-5	CASSLRGGQETQYF	TGTGCCAGCAGCTTACGGGGAGGGCAAGAGACCCAGTACTTC
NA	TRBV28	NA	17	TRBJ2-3	CASSLVAGGGGTDTQYF	TGTGCCAGCAGTTTAGTCGCTGGGGGAGGAGGCACAGATACGCAGTATTTT
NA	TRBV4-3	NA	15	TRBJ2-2	CASSQQGSGTGELFF	TGCGCCAGCAGCCAGCAGGGATCGGGCACCGGGGAGCTGTTTTTT
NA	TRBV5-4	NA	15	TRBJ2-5	CASSPEAAGLVTQYF	TGTGCCAGCAGCCCCGAGGCGGCGGGGTTAGTGACCCAGTACTTC
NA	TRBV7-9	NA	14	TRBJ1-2	CASSSSSGLYGYTF	TGTGCCAGCAGCTCTTCCTCGGGACTCTATGGCTACACCTTC
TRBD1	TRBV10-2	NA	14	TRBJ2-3	CASSVQGRADTQYF	TGCGCCAGCAGTGTACAGGGGAGAGCAGATACGCAGTATTTT
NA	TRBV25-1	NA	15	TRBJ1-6	CASSELTGGRSPLHF	TGTGCCAGCAGTGAACTTACCGGGGGTAGATCACCCCTCCACTTT
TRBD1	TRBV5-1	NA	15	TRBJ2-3	CASSLVQGATDTQYF	TGCGCCAGCAGCCTAGTTCAGGGGGCCACAGATACGCAGTATTTT
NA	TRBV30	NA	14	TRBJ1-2	CAWSVRGGGEGYTF	TGTGCCTGGAGTGTACGAGGAGGAGGAGAAGGCTACACCTTC
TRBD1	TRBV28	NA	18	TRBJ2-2	CASTLGDRGRRRTGELFF	TGTGCCAGCACCCTGGGGGACAGGGGGCGGAGGAGGACCGGGGAGCTGTTTTTT
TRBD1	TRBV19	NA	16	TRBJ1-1	CASSRNRDRTNTEAFF	TGTGCCAGTAGTCGCAACCGGGACAGGACGAACACTGAAGCTTTCTTT
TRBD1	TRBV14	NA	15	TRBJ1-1	CASSPKRTGLVQAFF	TGTGCCAGCAGCCCGAAGCGGACAGGGCTCGTCCAAGCTTTCTTT
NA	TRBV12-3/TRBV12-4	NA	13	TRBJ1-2	CASSWVENYGYTF	TGTGCCAGCAGTTGGGTGGAGAACTATGGCTACACCTTC
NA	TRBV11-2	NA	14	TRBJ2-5	CASSEVRVYETQYF	TGTGCCAGCAGCGAAGTCAGGGTCTACGAGACCCAGTACTTC
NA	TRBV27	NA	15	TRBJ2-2	CASSPTRLVTGELFF	TGTGCCAGCAGTCCTACTCGACTAGTCACCGGGGAGCTGTTTTTT
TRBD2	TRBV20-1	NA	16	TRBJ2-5	CSASTPPGGAMIAQYF	TGCAGTGCTAGTACCCCGCCGGGAGGGGCAATGATCGCCCAGTACTTC
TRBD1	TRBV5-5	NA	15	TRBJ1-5	CASSLTGGENQPQHF	TGTGCCAGCAGTTTGACAGGGGGGGAAAATCAGCCCCAGCATTTT
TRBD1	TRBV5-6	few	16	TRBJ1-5	CASSSGTGWGIKSQHF	TGTGCCAGCAGCTCCGGGACAGGGTGGGGAATCAAGTCCCAGCATTTT
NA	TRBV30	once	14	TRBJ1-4	CAWSVPGWGEKLFF	TGTGCCTGGAGTGTACCGGGGTGGGGTGAAAAACTGTTTTTT
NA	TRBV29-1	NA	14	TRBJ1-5	CSVATDYSNQPQHF	TGCAGCGTTGCAACAGACTATAGCAATCAGCCCCAGCATTTT
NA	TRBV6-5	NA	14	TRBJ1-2	CASTSSQVNYGYTF	TGTGCCAGCACCAGCAGCCAGGTTAACTATGGCTACACCTTC
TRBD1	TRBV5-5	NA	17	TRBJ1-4	CASSLYLKGQGAQKLFF	TGTGCCAGCAGCTTGTATCTTAAGGGACAGGGGGCCCAAAAACTGTTTTTT
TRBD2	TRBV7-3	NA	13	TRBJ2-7	CASSSSGGYEQYF	TGTGCCAGCAGCTCTAGCGGGGGCTACGAGCAGTACTTC
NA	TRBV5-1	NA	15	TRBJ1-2	CASSIDRTANYGYTF	TGCGCCAGCAGCATAGACAGGACGGCTAACTATGGCTACACCTTC
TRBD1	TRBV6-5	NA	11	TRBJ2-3	CASRRGQGVRF	TGTGCCAGCAGACGAGGACAGGGAGTACGATTT
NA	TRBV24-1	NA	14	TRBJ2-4	CANRDRDFKNIQYF	TGTGCCAATAGAGACAGGGACTTCAAAAACATTCAGTACTTC
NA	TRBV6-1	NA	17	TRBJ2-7	CASSENIGVSGWHEQYF	TGTGCCAGCAGTGAAAATATAGGGGTGTCAGGGTGGCACGAGCAGTACTTC
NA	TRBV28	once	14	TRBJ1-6	CASSLGGGYSPLHF	TGTGCCAGCAGTTTAGGCGGAGGCTATTCACCCCTCCACTTT
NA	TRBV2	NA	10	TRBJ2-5	CASSARTQYF	TGTGCCAGCAGTGCCCGGACCCAGTACTTC
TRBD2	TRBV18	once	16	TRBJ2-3	CASSSLAGGSTDTQYF	TGTGCCAGCTCCTCGTTAGCGGGGGGAAGCACAGATACGCAGTATTTT